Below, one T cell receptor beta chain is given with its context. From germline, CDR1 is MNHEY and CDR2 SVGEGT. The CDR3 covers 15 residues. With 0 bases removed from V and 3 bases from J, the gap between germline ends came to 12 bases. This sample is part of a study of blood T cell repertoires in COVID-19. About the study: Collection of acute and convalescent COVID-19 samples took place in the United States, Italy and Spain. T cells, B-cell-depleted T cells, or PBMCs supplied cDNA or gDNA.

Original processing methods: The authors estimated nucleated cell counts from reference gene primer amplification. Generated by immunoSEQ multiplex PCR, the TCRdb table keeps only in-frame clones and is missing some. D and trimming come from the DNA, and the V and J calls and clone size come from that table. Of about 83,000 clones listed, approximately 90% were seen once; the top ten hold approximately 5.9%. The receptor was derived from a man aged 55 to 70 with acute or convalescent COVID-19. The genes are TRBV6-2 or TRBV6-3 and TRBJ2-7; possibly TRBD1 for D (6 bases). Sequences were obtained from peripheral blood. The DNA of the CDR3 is TGTGCCAGCAGTTACTCCCAACAGGGCTTCTACGAGCAGTACTTC. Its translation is CASSYSQQGFYEQYF.